Listed below are T cell receptor beta chains from one sample, sequenced in a study of blood T cell repertoires in COVID-19. Sequenced by immunoSEQ multiplex PCR; TCRdb stores in-frame clones only, minus some. In the table there are about 180,000 clones, roughly 78% of which are singletons. Sequencing used peripheral blood. The origin of the receptors is a man aged 65 to 85 with active or convalescent COVID-19. Each CDR3 is given with its conserved first and last residue. D genes are given only for firm matches. Rows give clone size only sometimes, using once, few, many, or a class for an expanded clone.

length	V	J	D	size	DNA	CDR3
13	TRBV7-9	TRBJ1-1	NA	once	TGTGCCAGCTTGGGCACCTTGAACACTGAAGCTTTCTTT	CASLGTLNTEAFF
13	TRBV29-1	TRBJ1-2	TRBD1	NA	TGCAGCTCACGACGAGGGGGCAACTATGGCTACACCTTC	CSSRRGGNYGYTF
12	TRBV29-1	TRBJ1-2	TRBD1	NA	TGCAGCGTACCCGGGACAGTCTATGGCTACACCTTC	CSVPGTVYGYTF
14	TRBV9	TRBJ1-1	NA	NA	TGTGCCAGCAGCGTAGGGAGGATGAACACTGAAGCTTTCTTT	CASSVGRMNTEAFF
15	TRBV29-1	TRBJ2-2	TRBD1	NA	TGCAGCGTTCCGGACAGGGAAGTAGGCACCGGGGAGCTGTTTTTT	CSVPDREVGTGELFF
13	TRBV6-5	TRBJ2-5	NA	NA	TGTGCCAGCAGCCTACAGAGACAAGAGACCCAGTACTTC	CASSLQRQETQYF
11	TRBV5-8	TRBJ1-1	NA	few	TGTGCCAGCAGCCCGAGAGGAGAAGCTTTCTTT	CASSPRGEAFF
14	TRBV7-2	TRBJ1-1	TRBD1	NA	TGTGCCAGCAGCTTACTCCGGGACAGGGCTGAAGCTTTCTTT	CASSLLRDRAEAFF
13	TRBV4-3	TRBJ2-7	NA	NA	TGCGCCAGCAGCCGCGGTCCGGGAGACGAGCAGTACTTC	CASSRGPGDEQYF
11	TRBV5-1	TRBJ1-2	NA	NA	TGCGCCAGCAGCTTGGAGGAGGGGAACACCTTC	CASSLEEGNTF
17	TRBV4-3	TRBJ2-2	TRBD2	NA	TGCGCCAGCAGCCCGGGACTAGCGGGGGGGAACACCGGGGAGCTGTTTTTT	CASSPGLAGGNTGELFF
18	TRBV2	TRBJ1-4	TRBD1	NA	TGTGCCAGCACTTTACAAGGACAGGGAGGGACTGCTAATGAAAAACTGTTTTTT	CASTLQGQGGTANEKLFF
17	TRBV19	TRBJ1-2	NA	NA	TGTGCCAGTAGTATCTTAAGCGGGGCAGGACTTAACTCTGGCTACACCTTC	CASSILSGAGLNSGYTF
16	TRBV5-6	TRBJ1-5	NA	NA	TGTGCCAGCAGCTTGTGGACAGATTATAGCAATCAGCCCCAGCATTTT	CASSLWTDYSNQPQHF
15	TRBV5-1	TRBJ2-1	NA	NA	TGCGCCAGCAGCTTGGGGCAGATCTCCTACAATGAGCAGTTCTTC	CASSLGQISYNEQFF
16	TRBV5-1	TRBJ1-3	TRBD1	NA	TGCGCCAGCAGCTCTCGACAGGGTCTCTCTGGAAACACCATATATTTT	CASSSRQGLSGNTIYF
15	TRBV7-9	TRBJ1-3	TRBD1	NA	TGTGCCAGCAGCTTTGACAGGGGGCCTGGAAACACCATATATTTT	CASSFDRGPGNTIYF
16	TRBV15	TRBJ1-2	TRBD1	NA	TGTGCCACCAGCACCAATCGACAGGGCCTTATTGATGGCTACACCTTC	CATSTNRQGLIDGYTF
15	TRBV6-6	TRBJ1-1	NA	NA	TGTGCCAGCAGTTACTCAGGGACAAGTAATATTGAAGCTTTCTTT	CASSYSGTSNIEAFF
14	TRBV11-2	TRBJ1-1	NA	NA	TGTGCCAGCAGATTGCTTGGGAGGAACACTGAAGCTTTCTTT	CASRLLGRNTEAFF